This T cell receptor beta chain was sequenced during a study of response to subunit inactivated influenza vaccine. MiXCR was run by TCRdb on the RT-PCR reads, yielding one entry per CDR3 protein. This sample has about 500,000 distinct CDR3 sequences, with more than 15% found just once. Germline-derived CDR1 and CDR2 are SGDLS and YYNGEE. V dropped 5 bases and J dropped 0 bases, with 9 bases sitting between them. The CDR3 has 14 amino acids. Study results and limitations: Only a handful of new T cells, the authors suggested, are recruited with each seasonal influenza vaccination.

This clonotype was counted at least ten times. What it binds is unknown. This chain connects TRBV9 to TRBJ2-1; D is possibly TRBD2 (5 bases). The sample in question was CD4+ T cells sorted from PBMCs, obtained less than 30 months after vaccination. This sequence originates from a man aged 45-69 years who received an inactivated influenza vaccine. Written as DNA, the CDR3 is TGTGCCAGCAGTGTCAGCGGCTCCTACAATGAGCAGTTCTTC. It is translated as CASSVSGSYNEQFF. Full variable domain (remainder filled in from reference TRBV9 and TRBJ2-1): DSGVTQTPKHLITATGQRVTLRCSPRSGDLSVYWYQQSLDQGLQFLIQYYNGEERAKGNILERFSAQQFPDLHSELNLSSLELGDSALYFCASSVSGSYNEQFFGPGTRLTVL.